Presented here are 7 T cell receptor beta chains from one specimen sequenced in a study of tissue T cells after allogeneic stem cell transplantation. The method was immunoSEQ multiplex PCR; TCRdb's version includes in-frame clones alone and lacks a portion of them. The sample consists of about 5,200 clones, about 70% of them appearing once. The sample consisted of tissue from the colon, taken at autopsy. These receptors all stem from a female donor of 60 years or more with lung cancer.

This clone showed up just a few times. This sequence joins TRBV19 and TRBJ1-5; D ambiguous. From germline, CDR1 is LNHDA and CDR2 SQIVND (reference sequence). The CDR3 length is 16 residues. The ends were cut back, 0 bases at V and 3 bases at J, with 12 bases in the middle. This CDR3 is CASSIEDGLNNQPQHF. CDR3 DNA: TGTGCCAGTAGTATAGAGGATGGGTTGAACAATCAGCCCCAGCATTTT. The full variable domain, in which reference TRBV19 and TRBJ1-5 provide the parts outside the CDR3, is DGGITQSPKYLFRKEGQNVTLSCEQNLNHDAMYWYRQDPGQGLRLIYYSQIVNDFQKGDIAEGYSVSREKKESFPLTVTSAQKNPTAFYLCASSIEDGLNNQPQHFGDGTRLSIL.

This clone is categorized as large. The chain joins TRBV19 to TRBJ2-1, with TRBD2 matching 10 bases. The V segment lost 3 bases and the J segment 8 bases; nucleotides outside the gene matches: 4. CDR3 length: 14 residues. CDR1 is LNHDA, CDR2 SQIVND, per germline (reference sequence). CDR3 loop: CASSMRLAGDEQFF. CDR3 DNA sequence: TGTGCCAGTAGTATGCGTCTAGCGGGAGATGAGCAGTTCTTC.

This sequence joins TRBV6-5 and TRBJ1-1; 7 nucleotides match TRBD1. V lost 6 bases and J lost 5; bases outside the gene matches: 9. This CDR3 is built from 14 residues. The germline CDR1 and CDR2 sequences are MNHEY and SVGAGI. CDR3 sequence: CASRGGAMRTEAFF. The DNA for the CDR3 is TGTGCCAGCAGAGGGGGCGCGATGAGGACTGAAGCTTTCTTT.

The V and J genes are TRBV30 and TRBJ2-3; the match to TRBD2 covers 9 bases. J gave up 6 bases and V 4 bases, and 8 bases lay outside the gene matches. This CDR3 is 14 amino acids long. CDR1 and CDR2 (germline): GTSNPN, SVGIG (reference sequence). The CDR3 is CAWKGGRAADTQYF. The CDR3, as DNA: TGTGCCTGGAAGGGCGGGAGGGCCGCTGATACGCAGTATTTT.

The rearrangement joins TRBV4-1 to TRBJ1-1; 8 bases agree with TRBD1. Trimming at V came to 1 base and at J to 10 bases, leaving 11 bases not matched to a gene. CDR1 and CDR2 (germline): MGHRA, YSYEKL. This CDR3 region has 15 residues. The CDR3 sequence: CASSQATGGFFGAFF. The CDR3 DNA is TGCGCCAGCAGCCAAGCAACAGGGGGGTTTTTCGGAGCTTTCTTT.

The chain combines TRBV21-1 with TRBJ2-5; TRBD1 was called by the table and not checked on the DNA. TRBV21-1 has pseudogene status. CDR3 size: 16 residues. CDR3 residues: CASSKGTVGGQETQYF. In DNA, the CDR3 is TGTGCCAGCAGCAAAGGGACGGTAGGGGGCCAAGAGACCCAGTACTTC.

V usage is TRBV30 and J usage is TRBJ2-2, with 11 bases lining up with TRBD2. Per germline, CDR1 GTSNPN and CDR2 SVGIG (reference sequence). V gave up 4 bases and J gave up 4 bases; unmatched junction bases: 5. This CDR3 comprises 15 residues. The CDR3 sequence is CAWTGLAGGTGELFF. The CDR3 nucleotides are TGTGCCTGGACTGGGCTAGCGGGAGGCACCGGGGAGCTGTTTTTT.